The 22 T cell receptor beta chains presented below share a single source sample, sequenced in a study of blood T cell repertoires in COVID-19 (TCRdb year 2020). The library was generated by the immunoSEQ multiplex PCR assay. TCRdb mirrors the immuneACCESS table, restricted to in-frame sequences. Some clones are absent from its copies; in checked studies, under half trace to an unresolved V gene, and the reason for the others is unknown. The sample table shows 75,000 to 85,000 clones, and almost 85% are seen once. Of the sample, approximately 7% falls within the top ten clones. Sequencing was performed on peripheral blood. The origin of the receptors is a human donor in a cohort sampled during active COVID-19.

The genes are TRBV9 and TRBJ1-1, with D possibly being TRBD1 (5 bases). This CDR3 contains 15 residues. The germline V gene encodes CDR1 SGDLS and CDR2 YYNGEE. V lost 3 bases to trimming and J lost 4 bases, with 16 bases between them. CDR3 sequence: CASSEAPQGGTEAFF. In DNA, the CDR3 is TGTGCCAGCAGCGAGGCCCCTCAGGGAGGCACTGAAGCTTTCTTT.

The gene calls are TRBV7-8 and TRBJ1-5; no clear D. CDR1 is SGHVS, CDR2 FQNEAQ, per germline. This CDR3 region has 15 residues. V lost 5 bases to trimming and J lost 6 bases, with 17 bases between them. The CDR3 region has the DNA TGTGCCAGCAGCCAGGTCGAGGGAGGGCGTCAGCCCCAGCATTTT. Translation: CASSQVEGGRQPQHF.

The rearrangement uses TRBV6-2 or TRBV6-3 and TRBJ2-3, with TRBD2 matching 12 bases. The CDR3 extends over 17 amino acids. Germline CDR1 is MNHEY and CDR2 is SVGEGT. J lost 0 bases, V lost 5 bases, and 6 bases had no gene match. Here the CDR3 reads CASSDPGTSGSTDTQYF. CDR3 nucleotides: TGTGCCAGCAGTGACCCCGGGACTAGCGGGAGCACAGATACGCAGTATTTT.

V usage is TRBV4-1 and J usage is TRBJ1-1; D may be TRBD1 (6 bases). The CDR3 runs to 18 residues. V was shortened by 0 bases and J by 1 base, with 18 bases between the two germline ends. The germline gives CDR1 MGHRA, CDR2 YSYEKL. The chain's CDR3 is CASSQEGTSQGWNTEAFF. The DNA for the CDR3 is TGCGCCAGCAGCCAAGAGGGGACATCCCAAGGCTGGAACACTGAAGCTTTCTTT.

In its sample, this clone was seen once. V is TRBV3-1 (or the pseudogene TRBV3-2) and J is TRBJ2-7; possibly TRBD1 for D (6 bases). V was shortened by 1 base and J by 1 base, with 20 bases between the two germline ends. CDR3 size: 18 residues. Per germline, CDR1 LGHDT and CDR2 YNNKEL (reference sequence). CDR3 DNA sequence: TGTGCCAGCAGCCAAGCCCATCCCAGACAGGAGTTTTCCTACGAGCAGTACTTC. It encodes CASSQAHPRQEFSYEQYF.

J is TRBJ2-5 and V is TRBV5-1; 9 positions agree with TRBD2. Germline CDR1 and CDR2: SGHRS and YFSETQ. The trim removed 0 bases at V and 3 bases at J, leaving 6 bases unmatched. There are 16 residues in the CDR3. The CDR3 DNA reads as TGCGCCAGCAGCTTGGGTCTTAGCGGGGGAGAAGAGACCCAGTACTTC. Protein product: CASSLGLSGGEETQYF.

This clone was counted only a few times. A junction boundary mismatches the germline segment, possibly from a read error. The V and J genes are TRBV7-3 and TRBJ2-1, with 7 nucleotides matching TRBD2. The length of the CDR3 is 16 residues. Germline V gene sequence: CDR1 SGHTA, CDR2 FQGTGA. The CDR3 loop reads CASSLTSVGVKNEQFF. The CDR3 nucleotides read TGTGCCAGCAGTTTAACTAGCGTAGGAGTTAAGAATGAGCAGTTCTTC.

This chain links TRBV11-2 with TRBJ2-6; D may be TRBD1 (5 bases). With 9 bases removed from V and 3 bases from J, the gap between germline ends came to 15 bases. The germline V gene has CDR1 SGHAT and CDR2 FQNNGV. The CDR3 contains 15 residues. The CDR3 region is CARETLGVGANVLTF. The DNA of the CDR3 is TGTGCCAGGGAGACCTTAGGGGTTGGGGCCAACGTCCTGACTTTC.

This chain connects TRBV6-6 to TRBJ1-3, with D perhaps TRBD1 (5 bases). The V end lost 4 bases, the J end lost 0 bases, and 10 bases lay between the germline ends. The CDR3 spans 15 residues. Looked up from germline, CDR1 is MNHNY and CDR2 is SVGAGI (reference sequence). The CDR3 reads CASSSWTRSGNTIYF. The DNA for the CDR3 is TGTGCCAGCAGTTCATGGACACGCTCTGGAAACACCATATATTTT.

The chain employs TRBV24-1 and TRBJ1-1; maybe TRBD1 (6 bases). This CDR3 is 14 amino acids long. V lost 3 bases to trimming and J lost 4 bases, with 11 bases between them. CDR1 KGHDR and CDR2 SFDVKD come from the germline V gene. CDR3 sequence reads: CATSDPRGPTEAFF. The CDR3 bases are TGTGCCACCAGTGATCCCAGGGGACCCACTGAAGCTTTCTTT.

V usage is TRBV7-6 and J usage is TRBJ1-5; D is uncertain. With 5 bases removed from V and 0 bases from J, the gap between germline ends came to 8 bases. Germline V gene data show CDR1 as SGHVS and CDR2 as FNYEAQ. The CDR3 is made up of 14 amino acids. This CDR3 is CASSPTFSNQPQHF. The CDR3 DNA is TGTGCCAGCAGCCCAACATTTAGCAATCAGCCCCAGCATTTT.

V gene TRBV4-1 combines with J gene TRBJ2-5; D gene ambiguous. Germline V CDR1 and CDR2: MGHRA, YSYEKL. The CDR3 length is 13 residues. Trimming removed 1 base at V and 5 bases at J, with 8 bases between. The CDR3 nucleotides read TGCGCCAGCAGCCAAGTTTCCTTGGAGACCCAGTACTTC. Translating gives CASSQVSLETQYF.

Written as DNA, the CDR3 is TGTGCCAGCAGCTTTGCCGGAGACACTGAAGCTTTCTTT. Its protein product is CASSFAGDTEAFF. The rearrangement links TRBV5-6 to TRBJ1-1, with D hard to call. V was clipped by 2 bases and J by 3 bases, with 8 bases between them. This CDR3 spans 13 amino acids. Germline V CDR1 and CDR2: SGHDT, YYEEEE.

V usage is TRBV5-1 and J usage is TRBJ1-1; D remains ambiguous. The CDR3 extends over 15 amino acids. Trimming shortened V by 1 base and J by 4 bases, and 14 bases separated the two germline ends. Germline CDR1 and CDR2: SGHRS and YFSETQ. CDR3: CASSLTLVSGTEAFF. The CDR3 nucleotides read TGCGCCAGCAGCTTGACCCTAGTCTCCGGCACTGAAGCTTTCTTT.

On this clone: Other DNA variants within this sample encode the same CDR3. This rearrangement joins TRBV5-1 to TRBJ1-3, with a possible D match to TRBD1 (6 bases). The germline V gene has CDR1 SGHRS and CDR2 YFSETQ. This CDR3 is built from 15 residues. V was trimmed by 4 bases and J by 3 bases, leaving 14 bases between them. The CDR3 sequence: CASSPRGGSGNTIYF. The CDR3 region has the DNA TGCGCCAGCAGCCCCAGGGGAGGGAGTGGAAACACCATATATTTT.

The CDR3 reads CASSSGTGEEQYF. Here the CDR3 DNA reads TGTGCCAGCAGTTCGGGGACAGGTGAGGAGCAGTACTTC. The rearrangement links TRBV28 to TRBJ2-7; 8 bases line up with TRBD1. The CDR3 consists of 13 residues. Germline V gene data show CDR1 as MDHEN and CDR2 as SYDVKM. The trim removed 4 bases at V and 7 bases at J, leaving 6 bases unmatched.

This rearrangement joins TRBV15 to TRBJ2-1; 7 bases agree with TRBD2. V gave up 5 bases and J gave up 3 bases; unmatched junction bases: 7. The CDR3 covers 15 residues. CDR1 LNHNV and CDR2 YYDKDF come from the germline V gene (reference sequence). The CDR3 spells CATSQGLSNYNEQFF. The CDR3 DNA is TGTGCCACCAGCCAGGGACTATCTAACTACAATGAGCAGTTCTTC.

This sequence joins TRBV5-6 and TRBJ1-6; tentative D call: TRBD1 (6 bases). The CDR3 has 15 residues. Looked up from germline, CDR1 is SGHDT and CDR2 is YYEEEE. V shed 5 bases and J shed 5 bases, with 14 bases lying between them. This CDR3 reads CASSTDRINNSPLHF. The CDR3 DNA reads as TGTGCCAGCAGTACAGACAGGATCAATAATTCACCCCTCCACTTT.

The J gene is TRBJ2-7, the V gene TRBV7-9, with D possibly matching TRBD1 (5 bases). This CDR3 spans 12 amino acids. Trimming stripped 5 bases from V and 2 bases from J, with 7 bases between. Germline CDR1 and CDR2: SEHNR and FQNEAQ (reference sequence). CDR3 sequence (DNA): TGTGCCAGCAGCGAGGACACCTACGAGCAGTACTTC. It specifies CASSEDTYEQYF.

The chain links TRBV24-1 to TRBJ2-1; 8 positions match TRBD2. This CDR3 has 13 amino acids. In germline, CDR1 is KGHDR, CDR2 SFDVKD. Unmatched junction bases numbered 6, after V lost 9 bases and J lost 6 bases. The CDR3 is CATAGTSPNEQFF. Here the CDR3 DNA reads TGTGCCACCGCCGGGACTAGTCCCAATGAGCAGTTCTTC.

This rearrangement joins TRBV3-1 (or the pseudogene TRBV3-2) to TRBJ2-7; tentative D call: TRBD2 (6 bases). CDR1 is LGHDT, CDR2 YNNKEL, per germline (reference sequence). The CDR3 length is 14 residues. Trimming took off 1 base at V and 3 bases at J, with 10 bases between the two ends. The DNA of the CDR3 is TGTGCCAGCAGCCAAGGGAGGGTTTTCTACGAGCAGTACTTC. It encodes CASSQGRVFYEQYF.

The V and J genes are TRBV29-1 and TRBJ2-4; 7 nucleotides line up with TRBD2. The V gene's germline CDR1 is SQVTM and CDR2 ANQGSEA. After removal of 8 bases from V and 0 bases from J, the junction contained 4 bases not matched to a gene. This CDR3 region has 13 residues. The CDR3 bases are TGCAGCCCTCGGGGGGAAGCCAAAAACATTCAGTACTTC. This encodes CSPRGEAKNIQYF. Supplemented by reference TRBV29-1 and TRBJ2-4, the full variable domain reads SAVISQKPSRDICQRGTSLTIQCQVDSQVTMMFWYRQQPGQSLTLIATANQGSEATYESGFVIDKFPISRPNLTFSTLTVSNMSPEDSSIYLCSPRGEAKNIQYFGAGTRLSVL.